This T cell receptor beta chain is drawn from a study of blood T cell repertoires in COVID-19. Overall study context: The United States, Italy and Spain provided the acute and convalescent COVID-19 samples. PBMCs, B-cell-depleted T cells, or T cells provided the cDNA or gDNA that made up the material.

In the original workflow: The authors estimated nucleated cell counts from reference gene primer amplification. Clones were read by immunoSEQ multiplex PCR, and TCRdb kept only the in-frame ones, dropping some. Clone size and V and J calls were adopted from that table, with D and trimming inferred from the DNA. The data contain about 45,000 clones, about 82% of them seen just once; the ten biggest clones take up roughly 5%. Germline V gene sequence: CDR1 SGHNT, CDR2 YENEEA. V lost 1 base, J lost 3 bases, and 7 bases stayed unmatched. The CDR3 extends over 16 amino acids. This TCR derives from a man in his fifties or sixties with active COVID-19. Sequenced sample: peripheral blood. V is TRBV11-3 and J is TRBJ2-7; TRBD1 aligns across 9 bases. CDR3 protein: CASSLVRGTGFYEQYF. The CDR3 nucleotides read TGTGCCAGCAGCTTAGTCCGCGGGACAGGGTTCTACGAGCAGTACTTC. The variable domain in full, with the rest retrieved from reference TRBV11-3 and TRBJ2-7, is EAGVVQSPRYKIIEKKQPVAFWCNPISGHNTLYWYLQNLGQGPELLIRYENEEAVDDSQLPKDRFSAERLKGVDSTLKIQPAELGDSAVYLCASSLVRGTGFYEQYFGPGTRLTVT.